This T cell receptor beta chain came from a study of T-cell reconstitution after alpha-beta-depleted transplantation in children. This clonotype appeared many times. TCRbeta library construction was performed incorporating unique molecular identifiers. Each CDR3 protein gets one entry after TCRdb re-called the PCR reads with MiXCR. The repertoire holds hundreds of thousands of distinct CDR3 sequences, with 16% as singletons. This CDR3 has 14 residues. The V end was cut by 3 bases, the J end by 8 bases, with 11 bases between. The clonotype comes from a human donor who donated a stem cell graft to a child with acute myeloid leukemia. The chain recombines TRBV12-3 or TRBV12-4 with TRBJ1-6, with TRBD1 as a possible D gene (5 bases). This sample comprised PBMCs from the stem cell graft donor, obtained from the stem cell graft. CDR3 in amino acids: CASSFRDGYSPLHF. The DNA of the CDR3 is TGTGCCAGCAGTTTTCGGGACGGATATTCACCCCTCCACTTT.